The 22 T cell receptor beta chains below were found in one sample sequenced in a study of T cell repertoires in cytomegalovirus infection. Their specific antigens are unknown. MiXCR was run by TCRdb on the reads, yielding one entry per CDR3 protein. This sample has some 940,000 distinct CDR3 sequences, with 31% found just once. The specimen comprised cultured CD8+ T cells from PBMCs, sampled from culture after CMV antigen stimulation. The receptor set was obtained from a human donor in good health (CMV status not recorded). Some clones in this sample may be carry-over from other donors' samples.

The gene calls are TRBV9 and TRBJ2-2; 8 bases match TRBD2. CDR1 and CDR2 from the germline V gene are SGDLS and YYNGEE. Unmatched junction bases numbered 2, after V lost 0 bases and J lost 4 bases. This CDR3 contains 15 residues. The CDR3 sequence: CASSVAGRGTGELFF. The CDR3, as DNA: TGTGCCAGCAGCGTAGCCGGGAGGGGCACCGGGGAGCTGTTTTTT.

The rearrangement joins TRBV20-1 to TRBJ2-2; TRBD2 aligns across 9 bases. CDR1 and CDR2 (germline): DFQATT, SNEGSKA (reference sequence). The CDR3 consists of 17 residues. J lost 4 bases, V lost 6 bases, and 15 bases had no gene match. The CDR3 is CSAARGLAGSTTGELFF. CDR3 DNA: TGCAGTGCAGCCCGAGGGCTAGCGGGGTCTACCACCGGGGAGCTGTTTTTT.

This clonotype was found a few times. J is TRBJ2-1 and V is TRBV4-3; the D gene is possibly TRBD2 (5 bases). This CDR3 has 15 amino acids. Germline V gene lookup returns CDR1 LGHNA and CDR2 YSLEER. V lost 2 bases and J lost 8, with 16 bases in between. The CDR3 DNA follows: TGCGCCAGCAGCCAACCTATAGGCGCCGGGGATGAGCAGTTCTTC. Its translation is CASSQPIGAGDEQFF.

A note on this clonotype: A much larger clone differs from this one at a single base, so this may be a read error. The chain joins TRBV7-6 to TRBJ2-1; D is possibly TRBD2 (5 bases). The CDR3 is made up of 16 amino acids. Germline values: CDR1 SGHVS, CDR2 FNYEAQ. CDR3 in DNA: TGTGTCAGCAGCTTAGCGCTGCGAGATTTCAACAATGAGCAGTTCTTC. Protein sequence: CVSSLALRDFNNEQFF.

This clonotype was counted a few times. J is TRBJ2-1 and V is TRBV19, with D maybe TRBD2 (6 bases). The CDR3 has 14 residues. V was cut by 0 bases and J by 5 bases, with 8 bases left in between. Germline CDR1 LNHDA, CDR2 SQIVND (reference sequence). The CDR3 nucleotides are TGTGCCAGTAGTATAGATGGAGGGAACAATGAGCAGTTCTTC. Its protein product is CASSIDGGNNEQFF.

This chain joins TRBV2 and TRBJ2-5; a weak D match, TRBD1 (6 bases). Germline loops: CDR1 SNHLY, CDR2 FYNNEI. V was cut by 6 bases and J by 2 bases, with 19 bases left in between. The CDR3 contains 16 residues. Written as DNA, the CDR3 is TGTGCCAGCAGCTACCCTCGGGACAACATTCAAGAGACCCAGTACTTC. Residues: CASSYPRDNIQETQYF. Combining the CDR3 with reference TRBV2 and TRBJ2-5 gives the whole variable domain EPEVTQTPSHQVTQMGQEVILRCVPISNHLYFYWYRQILGQKVEFLVSFYNNEISEKSEIFDDQFSVERPDGSNFTLKIRSTKLEDSAMYFCASSYPRDNIQETQYFGPGTRLLVL.

This clonotype was counted between two and nine times. The chain employs TRBV27 and TRBJ2-5, with 13 bases aligning to TRBD2. This CDR3 has 17 residues. The V segment lost 7 bases and the J segment 4 bases; nucleotides outside the gene matches: 12. Per germline, CDR1 MNHEY and CDR2 SMNVEV (reference sequence). The chain's CDR3 is CASIGRTSGGLRETQYF. The CDR3 region has the DNA TGTGCCAGCATTGGGCGGACTAGCGGGGGTCTAAGAGAGACCCAGTACTTC.

V is TRBV10-3 and J is TRBJ2-3; D may be TRBD1 (5 bases). Trimming left V 6 bases short and J 3 bases short, with 19 bases between. CDR3 length equals 16 residues. Germline lookup yields CDR1 ENHRY and CDR2 SYGVKD. CDR3 nucleotide sequence: TGTGCCATCAGAATAACAGGAGCAGCCAGGACAGATACGCAGTATTTT. Protein product: CAIRITGAARTDTQYF.

The chain recombines TRBV14 with TRBJ1-6; D is unresolved. Germline loops: CDR1 SGHDN, CDR2 FVKESK. The ends were cut back, 4 bases at V and 4 bases at J, with 17 bases in the middle. The CDR3 runs 17 residues. DNA for the CDR3: TGTGCCAGCAGCCGCGTCGACGTGCGCCGTTATAATTCACCCCTCCACTTT. Encoded protein: CASSRVDVRRYNSPLHF.

V gene TRBV4-1 combines with J gene TRBJ1-6; TRBD1 might be the D (5 bases). The germline V and J ends were trimmed by 4 bases and 7 bases, with 14 bases remaining between them. In germline, CDR1 is MGHRA, CDR2 YSYEKL. The CDR3 is 15 amino acids. The CDR3 loop reads CASSRQRTQNSPLHF. CDR3 DNA sequence: TGCGCCAGCAGCCGGCAAAGGACACAGAATTCACCCCTCCACTTT.

This sequence joins TRBV19 and TRBJ1-1; no clear D gene. Between the trimmed V and J ends, which lost 3 bases and 0 bases, there was a span of 11 bases. This CDR3 region has 15 residues. The germline V gene encodes CDR1 LNHDA and CDR2 SQIVND (reference sequence). This chain's CDR3 is CASSISPLMNTEAFF. Written as DNA, the CDR3 is TGTGCCAGTAGTATTAGTCCCTTGATGAACACTGAAGCTTTCTTT.

V and J are TRBV2 and TRBJ2-1; a weak D match, TRBD1 (5 bases). CDR1 is SNHLY, CDR2 FYNNEI, per germline. With 2 bases removed from V and 6 bases from J, the gap between germline ends came to 17 bases. The CDR3 covers 16 residues. Here the CDR3 DNA reads TGTGCCAGCAGTGAATGGGGCGTCCGGGTAACCAATGAGCAGTTCTTC. This encodes CASSEWGVRVTNEQFF.

This chain links TRBV12-3 or TRBV12-4 with TRBJ2-3; 12 nucleotides align to TRBD2. The J segment lost 6 bases and the V segment lost 5 bases, leaving 15 bases of the junction unmatched. The CDR3 has 18 amino acids. The CDR3 sequence is CASSPSGLAGPRGDTQYF. CDR3 in DNA: TGTGCCAGCAGTCCCTCGGGACTAGCGGGCCCCCGGGGGGATACGCAGTATTTT.

There are a few counts of this clonotype. The chain carries TRBV4-2 and TRBJ2-5; 12 bases are shared with TRBD2. Per germline, CDR1 LGHNA and CDR2 YNFKEQ. This CDR3 has 17 residues. J gave up 1 base and V 1 base, and 4 bases lay outside the gene matches. The CDR3 bases are TGTGCCAGCAGCCAAGCGACTAGCGGGGGATCCCAAGAGACCCAGTACTTC. The encoded protein is CASSQATSGGSQETQYF.

The chain links TRBV12-3 or TRBV12-4 to TRBJ1-2; maybe TRBD1 (6 bases). This CDR3 has 16 amino acids. Trimming stripped 6 bases from V and 8 bases from J, with 25 bases between. The DNA for the CDR3 is TGTGCCAGCAGGCAACCCGGGGCAGGGGACCGATTAGGCTACACCTTC. Translating gives CASRQPGAGDRLGYTF.

The rearrangement uses TRBV7-3 and TRBJ2-5; D is ambiguous. Germline CDR1 and CDR2: SGHTA and FQGTGA. This CDR3 spans 16 amino acids. The germline V and J ends were trimmed by 2 bases and 2 bases, with 15 bases remaining between them. In DNA, the CDR3 is TGTGCCAGCAGCTTAGGAGTCATCGGACCTCAAGAGACCCAGTACTTC. Residues: CASSLGVIGPQETQYF.

This clonotype was observed a few times. This rearrangement joins TRBV28 to TRBJ1-6, with 7 bases that match TRBD1. Germline CDR1 is MDHEN and CDR2 is SYDVKM. The CDR3 is 15 residues long. With V trimmed by 3 bases and J by 3 bases, 2 bases remained unmatched. This chain's CDR3 is CASSFDRVYNSPLHF. The CDR3 nucleotides are TGTGCCAGCAGTTTTGACAGGGTCTATAATTCACCCCTCCACTTT.

This clonotype was found a few times. The chain couples TRBV29-1 to TRBJ2-1, with D unclear. Trimming pared 4 bases from V and 2 bases from J, leaving 6 bases between. There are 12 residues in the CDR3. Germline-derived CDR1 and CDR2 are SQVTM and ANQGSEA. CDR3 DNA sequence: TGCAGCGTTGTGGGGACCTACAATGAGCAGTTCTTC. This gives the protein CSVVGTYNEQFF.

This clonotype was observed a few times. V is TRBV12-3 or TRBV12-4 and J is TRBJ2-1; D may match TRBD1 or TRBD2 (5 bases each). The CDR3 length is 12 residues. Trimming shortened V by 8 bases and J by 6 bases, and 11 bases separated the two germline ends. The chain's CDR3 is CASGGRGNEQFF. The CDR3 DNA is TGTGCCAGCGGGGGTCGAGGCAATGAGCAGTTCTTC.

The genes are TRBV6-5 and TRBJ1-1; D ambiguous. The CDR3 runs to 14 residues. The germline CDR1 and CDR2 sequences are MNHEY and SVGAGI. The V end lost 2 bases, the J end lost 3 bases, and 10 bases lay between the germline ends. This chain's CDR3 is CASSYGIGDTEAFF. CDR3 sequence (DNA): TGTGCCAGCAGTTACGGCATAGGCGACACTGAAGCTTTCTTT.

The rearrangement uses TRBV6-6 and TRBJ1-2; 10 positions agree with TRBD1. The V segment lost 5 bases and the J segment 6 bases; nucleotides outside the gene matches: 12. Germline lookup yields CDR1 MNHNY and CDR2 SVGAGI (reference sequence). The CDR3 has 16 amino acids. The CDR3 loop reads CASSPLWAGTGDGYTF. In nucleotides, the CDR3 is TGTGCCAGCAGTCCACTGTGGGCTGGGACAGGGGATGGCTACACCTTC.

This clonotype has only a few counts. V usage is TRBV4-1 and J usage is TRBJ2-7, with D perhaps matching TRBD1 (6 bases). Trimming pared 0 bases from V and 2 bases from J, leaving 14 bases between. This CDR3 spans 16 amino acids. Germline lookup yields CDR1 MGHRA and CDR2 YSYEKL. The CDR3 bases are TGCGCCAGCAGCCAAGATCGGCAGGACAGCGCCTACGAGCAGTACTTC. Residues: CASSQDRQDSAYEQYF.